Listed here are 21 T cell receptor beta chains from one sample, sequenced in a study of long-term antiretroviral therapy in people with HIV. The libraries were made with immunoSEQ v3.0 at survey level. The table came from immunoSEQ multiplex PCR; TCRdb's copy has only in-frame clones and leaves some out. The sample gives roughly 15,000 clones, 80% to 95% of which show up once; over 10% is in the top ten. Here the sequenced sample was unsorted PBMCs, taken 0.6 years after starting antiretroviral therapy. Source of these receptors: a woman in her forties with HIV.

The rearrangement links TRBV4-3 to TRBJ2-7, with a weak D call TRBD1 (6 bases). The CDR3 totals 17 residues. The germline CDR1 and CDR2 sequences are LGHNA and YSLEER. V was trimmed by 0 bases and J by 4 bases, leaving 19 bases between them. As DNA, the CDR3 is TGCGCCAGCAGCCAAGATTTCGGAACAGGGTTTGTGTACGAGCAGTACTTC. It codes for CASSQDFGTGFVYEQYF.

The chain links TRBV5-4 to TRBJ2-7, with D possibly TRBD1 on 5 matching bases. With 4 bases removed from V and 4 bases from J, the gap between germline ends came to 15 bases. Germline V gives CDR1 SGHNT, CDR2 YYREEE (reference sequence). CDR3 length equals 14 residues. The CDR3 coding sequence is TGTGCCAGCAGCCCGCGCGACAGTCCGTACGAGCAGTACTTC. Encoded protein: CASSPRDSPYEQYF.

CDR3 sequence (DNA): TGTGCCAGCAGCTCAGGGACAGGGGCCAACTATGGCTACACCTTC. Its protein is CASSSGTGANYGYTF. This sequence joins TRBV5-4 and TRBJ1-2; TRBD1 aligns across 10 bases. Germline V CDR1 and CDR2: SGHNT, YYREEE (reference sequence). CDR3 length: 15 amino acids. Trimming removed 3 bases from V and 2 bases from J; junction bases left unmatched: 4.

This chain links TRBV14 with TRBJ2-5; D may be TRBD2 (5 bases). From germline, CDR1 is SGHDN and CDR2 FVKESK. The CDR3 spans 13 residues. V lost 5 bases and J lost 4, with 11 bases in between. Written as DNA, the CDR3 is TGTGCCAGCAGCAAACTCGGAGGAGAGACCCAGTACTTC. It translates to CASSKLGGETQYF.

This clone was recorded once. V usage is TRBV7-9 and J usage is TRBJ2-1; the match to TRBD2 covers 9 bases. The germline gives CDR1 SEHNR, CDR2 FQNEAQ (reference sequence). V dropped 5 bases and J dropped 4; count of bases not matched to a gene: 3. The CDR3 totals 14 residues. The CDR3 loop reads CASSPSGVYNEQFF. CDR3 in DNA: TGTGCCAGCAGCCCTAGCGGGGTGTACAATGAGCAGTTCTTC. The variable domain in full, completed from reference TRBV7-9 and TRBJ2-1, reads DTGVSQNPRHKITKRGQNVTFRCDPISEHNRLYWYRQTLGQGPEFLTYFQNEAQLEKSRLLSDRFSAERPKGSFSTLEIQRTEQGDSAMYLCASSPSGVYNEQFFGPGTRLTVL.

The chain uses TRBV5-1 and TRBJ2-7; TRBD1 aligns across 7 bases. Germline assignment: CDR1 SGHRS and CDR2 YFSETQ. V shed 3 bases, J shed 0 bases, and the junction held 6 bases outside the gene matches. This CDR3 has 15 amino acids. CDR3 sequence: CASSSQGSSSYEQYF. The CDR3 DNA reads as TGCGCCAGCAGCTCACAGGGGTCGAGCTCCTACGAGCAGTACTTC.

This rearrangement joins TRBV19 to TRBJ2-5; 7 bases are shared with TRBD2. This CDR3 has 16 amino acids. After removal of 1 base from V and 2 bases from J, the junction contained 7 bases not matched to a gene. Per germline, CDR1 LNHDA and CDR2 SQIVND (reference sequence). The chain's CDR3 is CASSIGGGRGQETQYF. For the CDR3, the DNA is TGTGCCAGTAGTATAGGTGGAGGGCGGGGGCAAGAGACCCAGTACTTC.

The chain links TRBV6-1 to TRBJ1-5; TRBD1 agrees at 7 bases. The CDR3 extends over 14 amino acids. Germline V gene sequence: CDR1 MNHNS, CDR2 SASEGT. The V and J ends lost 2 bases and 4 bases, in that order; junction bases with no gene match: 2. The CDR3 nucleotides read TGTGCCAGCAGTGAATACAGGGGAAATCAGCCCCAGCATTTT. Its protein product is CASSEYRGNQPQHF.

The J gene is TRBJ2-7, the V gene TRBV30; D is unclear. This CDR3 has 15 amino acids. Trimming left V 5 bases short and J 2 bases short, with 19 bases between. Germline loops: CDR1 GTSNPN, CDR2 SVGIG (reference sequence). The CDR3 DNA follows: TGTGCCTGGTCGCACCAACCCGAATCCCCCTACGAGCAGTACTTC. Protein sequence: CAWSHQPESPYEQYF. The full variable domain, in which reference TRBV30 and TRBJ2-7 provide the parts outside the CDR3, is SQTIHQWPATLVQPVGSPLSLECTVEGTSNPNLYWYRQAAGRGLQLLFYSVGIGQISSEVPQNLSASRPQDRQFILSSKKLLLSDSGFYLCAWSHQPESPYEQYFGPGTRLTVT.

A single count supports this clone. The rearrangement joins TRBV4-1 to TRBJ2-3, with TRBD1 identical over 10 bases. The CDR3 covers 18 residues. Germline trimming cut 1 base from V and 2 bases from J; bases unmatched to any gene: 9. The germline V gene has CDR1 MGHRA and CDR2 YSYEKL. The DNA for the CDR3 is TGCGCCAGCAGCCAAGCCCCCCCTGGGACAGGGGACACAGATACGCAGTATTTT. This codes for CASSQAPPGTGDTDTQYF.

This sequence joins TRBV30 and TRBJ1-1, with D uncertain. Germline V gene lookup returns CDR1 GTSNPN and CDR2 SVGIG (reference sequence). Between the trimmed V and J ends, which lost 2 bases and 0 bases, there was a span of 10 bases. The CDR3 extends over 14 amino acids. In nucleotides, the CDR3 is TGTGCCTGGAGTCCCCCCGGACTGAACACTGAAGCTTTCTTT. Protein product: CAWSPPGLNTEAFF. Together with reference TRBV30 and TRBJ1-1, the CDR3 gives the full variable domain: SQTIHQWPATLVQPVGSPLSLECTVEGTSNPNLYWYRQAAGRGLQLLFYSVGIGQISSEVPQNLSASRPQDRQFILSSKKLLLSDSGFYLCAWSPPGLNTEAFFGQGTRLTVV.

As DNA, the CDR3 is TGTGCCAGCAGCGAAGAACCCTATTCACCCCTCCACTTT. Translated, it gives CASSEEPYSPLHF. The gene calls are TRBV9 and TRBJ1-6; D unclear. V lost 3 bases and J lost 8, with 9 bases in between. The CDR3 spans 13 residues. Germline V lookup: CDR1 SGDLS, CDR2 YYNGEE.

The CDR3 DNA reads TGTGCCAGCAGGGGACAGGGGGCCGGGTCCGGGGAGCTGTTTTTT. It specifies CASRGQGAGSGELFF. V usage is TRBV6-5 and J usage is TRBJ2-2; 12 bases match TRBD1. The V gene's germline CDR1 is MNHEY and CDR2 SVGAGI. The CDR3 loop spans 15 amino acids. The junction had 5 bases not matched to a gene; V was cut back by 6 bases and J by 6 bases.

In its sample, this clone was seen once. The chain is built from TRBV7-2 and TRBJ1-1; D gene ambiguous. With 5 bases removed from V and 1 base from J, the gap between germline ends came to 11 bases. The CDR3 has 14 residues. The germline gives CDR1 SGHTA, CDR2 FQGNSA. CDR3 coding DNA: TGTGCCAGCAGCCCGGTCCCACGGAACACTGAAGCTTTCTTT. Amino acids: CASSPVPRNTEAFF.

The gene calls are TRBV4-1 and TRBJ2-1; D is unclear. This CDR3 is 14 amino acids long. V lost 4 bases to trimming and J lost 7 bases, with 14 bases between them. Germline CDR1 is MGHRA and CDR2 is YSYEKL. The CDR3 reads CASSPFFVVNEQFF. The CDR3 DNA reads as TGCGCCAGCAGCCCGTTCTTCGTGGTAAATGAGCAGTTCTTC.

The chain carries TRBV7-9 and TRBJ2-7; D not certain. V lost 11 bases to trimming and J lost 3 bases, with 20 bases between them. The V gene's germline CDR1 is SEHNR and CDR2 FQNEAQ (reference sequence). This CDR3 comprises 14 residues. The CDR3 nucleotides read TGTGCCTGCGGAACGCAAGGTAACATCTACGAGCAGTACTTC. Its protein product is CACGTQGNIYEQYF.

CDR3 residues: CASSSPGQGTEDTQYF. The CDR3 nucleotides are TGCGCCAGCAGTTCCCCGGGACAGGGAACGGAAGATACGCAGTATTTT. V is TRBV23-1 and J is TRBJ2-3; 9 bases line up with TRBD1. TRBV23-1 is flagged as an ORF with uncertain function. CDR3 length: 16 residues. The V and J ends lost 5 bases and 5 bases, in that order; junction bases with no gene match: 11.

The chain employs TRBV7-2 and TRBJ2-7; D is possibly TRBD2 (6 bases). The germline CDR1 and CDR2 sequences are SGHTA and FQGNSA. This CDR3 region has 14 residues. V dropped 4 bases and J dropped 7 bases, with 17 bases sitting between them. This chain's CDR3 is CASSSYAGLGEQYF. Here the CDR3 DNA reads TGTGCCAGCAGCTCGTACGCGGGGCTTGGGGAGCAGTACTTC. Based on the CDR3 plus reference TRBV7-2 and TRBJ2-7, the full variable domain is GAGVSQSPSNKVTEKGKDVELRCDPISGHTALYWYRQSLGQGLEFLIYFQGNSAPDKSGLPSDRFSAERTGGSVSTLTIQRTQQEDSAVYLCASSSYAGLGEQYFGPGTRLTVT.

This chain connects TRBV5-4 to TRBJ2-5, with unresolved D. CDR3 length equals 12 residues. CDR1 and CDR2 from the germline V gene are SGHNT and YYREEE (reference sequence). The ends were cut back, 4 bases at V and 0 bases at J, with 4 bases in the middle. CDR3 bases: TGTGCCAGCAGCCGGGACCAAGAGACCCAGTACTTC. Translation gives CASSRDQETQYF.

In DNA, the CDR3 is TGTGCCAGCAGCGGACAACGAGGAAGCGGCACTGAAGCTTTCTTT. Its protein product is CASSGQRGSGTEAFF. The chain joins TRBV7-9 to TRBJ1-1; D might be TRBD1 (5 bases). CDR1 and CDR2 (germline): SEHNR, FQNEAQ (reference sequence). V shed 5 bases and J shed 4 bases, with 17 bases lying between them. This CDR3 spans 15 amino acids.

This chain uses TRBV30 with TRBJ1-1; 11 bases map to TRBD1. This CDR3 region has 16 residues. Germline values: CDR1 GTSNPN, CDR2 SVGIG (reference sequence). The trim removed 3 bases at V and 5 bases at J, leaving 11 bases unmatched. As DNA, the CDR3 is TGTGCCTGGAGGGATAGGACAGGGGGCGAAGGTACTGAAGCTTTCTTT. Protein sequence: CAWRDRTGGEGTEAFF. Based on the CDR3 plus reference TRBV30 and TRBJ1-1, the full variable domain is SQTIHQWPATLVQPVGSPLSLECTVEGTSNPNLYWYRQAAGRGLQLLFYSVGIGQISSEVPQNLSASRPQDRQFILSSKKLLLSDSGFYLCAWRDRTGGEGTEAFFGQGTRLTVV.